This TCR beta chain came from a study of shared clonotypes between healthy human individuals. General study findings and limits: Read depth was anticipated to influence clonotype sharing among donors.

Trimming cost V 2 bases and J 8 bases; bases outside gene matches: 8. This CDR3 spans 15 amino acids. The V gene's germline CDR1 is SGDLS and CDR2 YYNGEE. Those who donated, Caucasian adults without exception, all lived in Nashville, Tennessee. From CD4+ cells came CD45RA+ naive and CD45RA-negative memory subsets. Comment on this clone: Its antigen remains unknown.

The assay was immunoSEQ multiplex PCR, and TCRdb's table has in-frame clones only and misses some. The sample includes 2 million to 2.5 million clones, approximately 93% of them seen just once. The sequencing input was naive CD4+ T cells from PBMCs. Subset given: CD45RA+ positively selected. The origin of this receptor is a man between 18 and 35 years old in good health. Some clones in this sample may be carry-over from other donors' samples. The chain has TRBV9 and TRBJ2-1; 9 bases are shared with TRBD1. DNA for the CDR3: TGTGCCAGCAGCGTGACCGGGACAGGGATGGATGAGCAGTTCTTC. Translation gives CASSVTGTGMDEQFF. Based on the CDR3 plus reference TRBV9 and TRBJ2-1, the full variable domain is DSGVTQTPKHLITATGQRVTLRCSPRSGDLSVYWYQQSLDQGLQFLIQYYNGEERAKGNILERFSAQQFPDLHSELNLSSLELGDSALYFCASSVTGTGMDEQFFGPGTRLTVL.